This entry is about one TCR beta chain. The V gene end was trimmed by 6 bases and the J gene end by 6 bases; junction bases not matched to a gene: 3. CDR1 is MNHEY and CDR2 is SVGAGI in the germline V gene. The CDR3 is 12 residues long. As originally analysed: The authors estimated nucleated cell counts from reference gene primer amplification. The table came from immunoSEQ multiplex PCR; TCRdb's copy has only in-frame clones and leaves some out. V, J and clone size reflect that table, while D and trimming were determined from the DNA. The repertoire holds about 110,000 clones, with 88% as singletons. This sample was included in a study of blood T cell repertoires in COVID-19. Study in general: Both acute and convalescent COVID-19 samples were obtained from the United States, Italy and Spain. In each case, the material was cDNA or gDNA derived from T cells, B-cell-depleted T cells, or PBMCs.

The clonotype was recovered from a human donor in a cohort sampled during active COVID-19. The source material was peripheral blood. This chain joins TRBV6-5 and TRBJ1-1; 8 nucleotides match TRBD1. This CDR3 reads CASRNRGSEAFF. In DNA, the CDR3 is TGTGCCAGCAGAAACAGGGGGTCTGAAGCTTTCTTT.